The source of this T cell receptor beta chain is a study of identical twins. Germline V gene data show CDR1 as MNHEY and CDR2 as SVGEGT. The CDR3 spans 19 residues. With 4 bases clipped from V and 1 base from J, the junction kept 12 bases outside the gene matches. From the 5' RACE reads, TCRdb called clonotypes with MiXCR, one entry per CDR3 protein. This table holds roughly 1.6 million distinct CDR3 sequences, more than 30% found once. General observations from the study: For cord blood, abundant beta clonotypes had fewer insertions, unlike memory repertoires, which showed none.

As to this clonotype: What it binds is not known.

Sequenced sample: cord blood. The receptor comes from a newborn girl in good health. V gene TRBV6-2 or TRBV6-3 combines with J gene TRBJ2-3; 12 bases agree with TRBD2. CDR3 coding DNA: TGTGCCAGCAGTTCCCCGGGACTAGCGGGCCGCTGGGGCACAGATACGCAGTATTTT. Its protein is CASSSPGLAGRWGTDTQYF.